This T cell receptor (beta chain) was captured by sequencing in a study of blood T cells in healthy people across ages. General study findings and limits: A roughly linear age-dependent decrease characterized TCR beta diversity per million T cells.

A sample-barcoded 5' primer and a J-beta primer mix were used in a second PCR of roughly 7 to 11 cycles. All samples gave at least 2.5 million CDR3-containing paired-end reads. TCRdb called the 5' RACE reads again in MiXCR, with one record for every CDR3 protein. The data contain hundreds of thousands of distinct CDR3 sequences, more than 40% of them singletons. V was shortened by 4 bases and J by 4 bases, with 17 bases between the two germline ends. This CDR3 region has 16 residues. Germline V gives CDR1 SGHTA, CDR2 FQGNSA. On this clonotype itself: Its matching antigen is unknown.

The origin of this receptor is a woman in her sixties or seventies in good health. The V call is TRBV7-2, the J call TRBJ2-1, with D tentatively TRBD2 (6 bases). The sequenced sample consisted of blood. CDR3 in DNA: TGTGCCAGCAGCTCAAGCCCGGGAGTAGTGTACAATGAGCAGTTCTTC. Encoded protein: CASSSSPGVVYNEQFF.